This T cell receptor beta chain originates from a study of beta chain features in type 1 diabetes. Overall study findings and caveats: Naive, central memory and Treg TCRB repertoires appeared more alike in patients than in healthy donors.

The CDR3 contains 14 residues. Germline CDR1 and CDR2: MDHEN and SYDVKM. J lost 7 bases, V lost 7 bases, and 11 bases had no gene match. Markers CD45RO/CCR7/CD25/CD127/CD95/CD27 served to sort CD4+ naive, central memory, regulatory and stem cell-like memory cells. Of note for this clone: As yet, its antigen is unknown.

Sequenced material consisted of expressed TCRB transcripts (all of the isolated RNA was reverse transcribed). The protocol was immunoSEQ multiplex PCR, while the TCRdb copy is restricted to in-frame clones and leaves out a portion. The sample includes 65,000 to 100,000 clones, around a third of them seen just once. The chain couples TRBV28 to TRBJ2-5, with 8 positions matching TRBD1. Sequencing was done on a sample of stem cell memory CD4+ T cells from blood. The receptor was derived from a woman aged 18-29 years in good health. CDR3 DNA sequence: TGTGCCAGCACTCGACAGGGGCTAAGCGGGACCCAGTACTTC. Protein: CASTRQGLSGTQYF.